This is a list of T cell receptor beta chains from one sample in a study of neurological immune-mediated disorders. From the 5' RACE reads, TCRdb called clonotypes with MiXCR, one entry per CDR3 protein. The sample lists approximately 53,000 distinct CDR3 sequences; more than 8.5% were seen once. The sample comprised PBMCs. The receptors originated from a woman between 40 and 55 years old in good health. Both conserved end residues are part of each CDR3. D genes are given only for firm matches. Size tells how often a clone was seen, or its class if it is expanded.

j_call d_call clone_size v_call cdr3_aa cdr3_nt
TRBJ1-2 - many TRBV29-1 CSVVEAEGYTF TGCAGCGTTGTGGAGGCGGAGGGCTACACCTTC
TRBJ1-6 TRBD1 many TRBV20-1 CSASAGQGRNSPLHF TGCAGTGCTAGCGCGGGACAGGGGAGAAATTCACCCCTCCACTTT
TRBJ1-2 - many TRBV12-3/TRBV12-4 CASSLRGGYGYTF TGTGCCAGCAGCCTCAGGGGCGGCTATGGCTACACCTTC
TRBJ2-3 - many TRBV9 CASSVSSRPADTQYF TGTGCCAGCAGTGTATCCTCGCGGCCTGCAGATACGCAGTATTTT
TRBJ2-1 TRBD1 many TRBV5-1 CASRTGGAPNEQFF TGCGCCAGCCGGACAGGGGGCGCCCCCAATGAGCAGTTCTTC
TRBJ1-2 TRBD1 once TRBV28 CGSSGGANGYTF TGTGGCAGTTCAGGGGGGGCGAATGGCTACACCTTC
TRBJ2-5 - few TRBV30 CAWSRGGAAETQYF TGTGCCTGGAGCAGAGGGGGGGCGGCAGAGACCCAGTACTTC
TRBJ1-5 TRBD1 many TRBV7-2 CASSLSGQGDQPQHF TGTGCCAGCAGCTTATCGGGACAGGGGGACCAGCCCCAGCATTTT
TRBJ2-7 - many TRBV4-1 CASSQTQGWDEQYF TGCGCCAGCAGCCAAACCCAGGGGTGGGACGAGCAGTACTTC
TRBJ2-4 - many TRBV6-2/TRBV6-3 CASSTSKNIQYF TGTGCCAGCAGTACCAGCAAAAACATTCAGTACTTC
TRBJ1-1 - many TRBV29-1 CSVRRENTEAFF TGCAGCGTCCGCAGGGAAAACACTGAAGCTTTCTTT
TRBJ1-5 TRBD1 many TRBV20-1 CSARGVQGVWGNQPQHF TGCAGTGCTAGAGGAGTACAGGGGGTTTGGGGCAATCAGCCCCAGCATTTT
TRBJ2-2 - many TRBV5-8 CASSRVLSGTGELFF TGTGCCAGCAGCCGCGTCCTATCGGGCACCGGGGAGCTGTTTTTT
TRBJ1-3 TRBD1 many TRBV20-1 CSAEGTVSGNTIYF TGCAGTGCGGAAGGGACAGTCTCTGGAAACACCATATATTTT
TRBJ2-3 TRBD2 few TRBV2 CASSDASGFTDTQYF TGTGCCAGCAGTGACGCTAGCGGTTTCACAGATACGCAGTATTTT
TRBJ2-7 - many TRBV6-5 CASRPTLRKNEQYF TGTGCCAGCAGACCCACGTTACGGAAGAACGAGCAGTACTTC
TRBJ1-1 - many TRBV7-2 CASSFTGTNSEAFF TGTGCCAGCAGCTTTACAGGAACCAACTCTGAAGCTTTCTTT
TRBJ1-5 - many TRBV16 CAVSLGYSNQPQHF TGTGCCGTCTCGCTGGGATATAGCAATCAGCCCCAGCATTTT
TRBJ2-7 - many TRBV7-8 CASNSGEEGVTYEQYF TGTGCCAGCAACTCGGGCGAGGAGGGGGTGACGTACGAGCAGTACTTC
TRBJ2-3 - many TRBV5-1 CASSSALQGDTQYF TGCGCCAGCAGCTCAGCGCTGCAGGGAGATACGCAGTATTTT
TRBJ2-5 - many TRBV25-1 CASSEYTGRQETQYF TGTGCCAGCAGTGAATATACGGGGCGCCAAGAGACCCAGTACTTC
TRBJ2-4 TRBD1 many TRBV27 CASSPGTGAGLDIQYF TGTGCCAGCAGTCCGGGGACAGGGGCCGGTCTGGACATTCAGTACTTC
TRBJ2-7 TRBD2 many TRBV9 CASSGGGEDEQYF TGTGCCAGCAGCGGGGGGGGGGAGGACGAGCAGTACTTC
TRBJ1-1 TRBD1 many TRBV27 CASSLSGGTGAPEAFF TGTGCCAGCAGTTTATCAGGGGGGACAGGGGCTCCTGAAGCTTTCTTT